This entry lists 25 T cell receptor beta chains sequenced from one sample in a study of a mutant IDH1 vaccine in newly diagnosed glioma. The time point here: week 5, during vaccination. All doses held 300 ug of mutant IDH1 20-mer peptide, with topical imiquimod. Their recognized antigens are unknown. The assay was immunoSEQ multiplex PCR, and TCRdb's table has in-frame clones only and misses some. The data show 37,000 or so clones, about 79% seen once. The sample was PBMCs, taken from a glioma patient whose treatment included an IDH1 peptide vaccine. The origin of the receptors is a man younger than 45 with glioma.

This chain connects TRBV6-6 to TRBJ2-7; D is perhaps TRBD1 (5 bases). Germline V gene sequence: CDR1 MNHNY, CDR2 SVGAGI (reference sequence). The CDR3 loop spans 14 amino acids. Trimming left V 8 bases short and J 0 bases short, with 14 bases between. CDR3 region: CASSIQEPSYEQYF. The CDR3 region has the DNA TGTGCCAGCTCGATACAGGAGCCCTCCTACGAGCAGTACTTC.

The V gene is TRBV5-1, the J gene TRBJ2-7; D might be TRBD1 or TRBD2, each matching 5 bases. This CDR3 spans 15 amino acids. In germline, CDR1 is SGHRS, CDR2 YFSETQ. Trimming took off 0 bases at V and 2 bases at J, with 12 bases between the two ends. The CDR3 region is CASSLDGTATYEQYF. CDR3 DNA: TGCGCCAGCAGCTTGGACGGGACGGCCACCTACGAGCAGTACTTC.

The CDR3 here is CAISESSGGGETDTQYF. DNA for the CDR3: TGTGCCATCAGTGAGTCGAGCGGGGGGGGCGAGACAGATACGCAGTATTTT. This chain uses TRBV10-3 with TRBJ2-3; 10 bases fit TRBD2. V shed 0 bases, J shed 3 bases, and the junction held 6 bases outside the gene matches. Germline V gene data show CDR1 as ENHRY and CDR2 as SYGVKD. The CDR3 loop spans 17 amino acids.

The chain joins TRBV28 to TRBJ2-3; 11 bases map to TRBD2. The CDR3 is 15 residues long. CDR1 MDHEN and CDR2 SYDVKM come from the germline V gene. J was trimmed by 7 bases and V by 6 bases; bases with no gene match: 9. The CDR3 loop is CASSLAGTSGYTQYF. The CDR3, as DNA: TGTGCCAGCAGCCTTGCCGGGACTAGCGGTTATACGCAGTATTTT.

The CDR3 coding sequence is TGTGCCAGCAGCCTTTCAGGGGGCCGAACTGAAGCTTTCTTT. It translates to CASSLSGGRTEAFF. This chain joins TRBV7-3 and TRBJ1-1; 8 nucleotides match TRBD1. Germline V gives CDR1 SGHTA, CDR2 FQGTGA. The CDR3 is 14 residues long. V lost 5 bases, J lost 5 bases, and 7 bases stayed unmatched.

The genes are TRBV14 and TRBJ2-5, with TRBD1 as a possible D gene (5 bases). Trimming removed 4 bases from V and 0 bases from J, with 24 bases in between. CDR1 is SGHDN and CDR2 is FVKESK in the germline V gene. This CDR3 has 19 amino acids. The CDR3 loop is CASSPRTGHLQTYQETQYF. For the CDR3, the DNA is TGTGCCAGCAGCCCACGGACCGGACACCTGCAAACGTACCAAGAGACCCAGTACTTC. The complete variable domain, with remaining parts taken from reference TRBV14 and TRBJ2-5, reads EAGVTQFPSHSVIEKGQTVTLRCDPISGHDNLYWYRRVMGKEIKFLLHFVKESKQDESGMPNNRFLAERTGGTYSTLKVQPAELEDSGVYFCASSPRTGHLQTYQETQYFGPGTRLLVL.

This CDR3 reads CASSEGNLLEQYF. The CDR3 bases are TGTGCCAGCAGTGAGGGGAATCTGCTCGAGCAGTACTTC. The gene calls are TRBV6-1 and TRBJ2-7; no clear D gene. The V gene's germline CDR1 is MNHNS and CDR2 SASEGT. Trimming shortened V by 3 bases and J by 6 bases, and 12 bases separated the two germline ends. This CDR3 spans 13 amino acids.

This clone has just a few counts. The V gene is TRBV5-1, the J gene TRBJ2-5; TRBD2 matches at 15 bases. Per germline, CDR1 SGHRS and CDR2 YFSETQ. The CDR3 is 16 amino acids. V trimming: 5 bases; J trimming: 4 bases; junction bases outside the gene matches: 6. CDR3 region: CASSYRTSGRGETQYF. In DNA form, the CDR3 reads TGCGCCAGCAGTTACCGGACTAGCGGGAGGGGAGAGACCCAGTACTTC.

The CDR3 reads CASTSVAGGPGELFF. As DNA, the CDR3 is TGTGCCAGCACCTCCGTAGCGGGAGGGCCCGGGGAGCTGTTTTTT. The chain uses TRBV7-2 and TRBJ2-2, with 11 positions matching TRBD2. V was clipped by 7 bases and J by 6 bases; unmatched bases: 7. This CDR3 comprises 15 residues. Germline values: CDR1 SGHTA, CDR2 FQGNSA. Supplemented by reference TRBV7-2 and TRBJ2-2, the full variable domain reads GAGVSQSPSNKVTEKGKDVELRCDPISGHTALYWYRQSLGQGLEFLIYFQGNSAPDKSGLPSDRFSAERTGGSVSTLTIQRTQQEDSAVYLCASTSVAGGPGELFFGEGSRLTVL.

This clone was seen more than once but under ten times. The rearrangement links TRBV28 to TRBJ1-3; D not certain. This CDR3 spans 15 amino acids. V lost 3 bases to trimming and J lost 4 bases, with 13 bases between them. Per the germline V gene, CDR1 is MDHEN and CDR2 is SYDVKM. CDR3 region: CASSFRGGLGNTIYF. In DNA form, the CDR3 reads TGTGCCAGCAGTTTCAGAGGAGGGCTGGGAAACACCATATATTTT.

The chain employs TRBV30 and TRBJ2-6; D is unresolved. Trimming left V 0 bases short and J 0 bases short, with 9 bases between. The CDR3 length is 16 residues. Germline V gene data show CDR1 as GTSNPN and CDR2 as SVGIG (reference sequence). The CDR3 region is CAWSVPTDSGANVLTF. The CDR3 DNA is TGTGCCTGGAGTGTACCTACCGACTCTGGGGCCAACGTCCTGACTTTC. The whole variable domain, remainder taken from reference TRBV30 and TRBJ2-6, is SQTIHQWPATLVQPVGSPLSLECTVEGTSNPNLYWYRQAAGRGLQLLFYSVGIGQISSEVPQNLSASRPQDRQFILSSKKLLLSDSGFYLCAWSVPTDSGANVLTFGAGSRLTVL.

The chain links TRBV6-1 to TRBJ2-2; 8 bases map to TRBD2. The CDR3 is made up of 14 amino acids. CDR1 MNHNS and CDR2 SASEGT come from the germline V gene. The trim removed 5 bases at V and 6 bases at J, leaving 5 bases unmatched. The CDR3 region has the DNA TGTGCCAGCAGTCCGACTAGCGTAGCCGGGGAGCTGTTTTTT. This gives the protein CASSPTSVAGELFF.

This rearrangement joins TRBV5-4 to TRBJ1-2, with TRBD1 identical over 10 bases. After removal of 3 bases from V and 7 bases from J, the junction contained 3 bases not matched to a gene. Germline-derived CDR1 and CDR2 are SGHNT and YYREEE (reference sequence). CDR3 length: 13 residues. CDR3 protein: CASSWTGGGGYTF. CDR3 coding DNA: TGTGCCAGCAGCTGGACAGGGGGAGGTGGCTACACCTTC.

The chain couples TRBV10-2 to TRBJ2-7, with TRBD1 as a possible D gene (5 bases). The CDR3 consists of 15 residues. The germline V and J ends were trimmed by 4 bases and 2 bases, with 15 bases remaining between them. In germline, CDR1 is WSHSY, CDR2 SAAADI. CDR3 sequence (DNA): TGCGCCAGCAGTGGCGGCGCAGGGAAAGCCTACGAGCAGTACTTC. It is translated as CASSGGAGKAYEQYF.

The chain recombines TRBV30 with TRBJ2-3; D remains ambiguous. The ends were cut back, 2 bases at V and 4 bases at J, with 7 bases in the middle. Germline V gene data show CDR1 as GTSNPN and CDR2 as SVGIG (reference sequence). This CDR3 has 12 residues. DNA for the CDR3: TGTGCCTGGAGTTCCCGCCCAGATACGCAGTATTTT. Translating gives CAWSSRPDTQYF.

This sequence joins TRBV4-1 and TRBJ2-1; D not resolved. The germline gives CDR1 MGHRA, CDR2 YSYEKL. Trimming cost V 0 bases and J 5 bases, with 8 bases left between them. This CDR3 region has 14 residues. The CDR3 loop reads CASSQEINDNEQFF. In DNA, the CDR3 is TGCGCCAGCAGCCAAGAAATTAATGACAATGAGCAGTTCTTC.

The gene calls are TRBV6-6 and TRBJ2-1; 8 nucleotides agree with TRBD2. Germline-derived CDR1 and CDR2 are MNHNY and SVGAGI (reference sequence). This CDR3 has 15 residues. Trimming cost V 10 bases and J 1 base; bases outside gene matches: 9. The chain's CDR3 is CATMGGLVSYNEQFF. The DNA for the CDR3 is TGTGCCACCATGGGGGGACTAGTTTCCTACAATGAGCAGTTCTTC.

The CDR3 here is CASSQDLGGGRKTQYF. CDR3 in DNA: TGCGCCAGCAGCCAAGACCTTGGGGGGGGCCGGAAGACCCAGTACTTC. This chain uses TRBV4-1 with TRBJ2-5; tentatively, D is TRBD2 (7 bases). Trimming removed 0 bases at V and 6 bases at J, with 17 bases between. Germline CDR1 reads MGHRA; CDR2 reads YSYEKL. The CDR3 is made up of 16 amino acids.

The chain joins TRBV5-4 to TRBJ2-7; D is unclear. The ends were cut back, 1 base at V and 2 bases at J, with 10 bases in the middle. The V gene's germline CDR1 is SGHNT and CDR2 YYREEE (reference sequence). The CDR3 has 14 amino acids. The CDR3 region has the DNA TGTGCCAGCAGCTTGAGCAGGCAGACCTACGAGCAGTACTTC. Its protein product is CASSLSRQTYEQYF.

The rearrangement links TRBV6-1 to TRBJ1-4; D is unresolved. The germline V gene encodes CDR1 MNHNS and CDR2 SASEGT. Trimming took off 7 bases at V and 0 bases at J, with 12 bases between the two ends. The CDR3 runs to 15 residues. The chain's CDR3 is CASIGATATNEKLFF. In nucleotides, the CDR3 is TGTGCCAGCATCGGAGCTACTGCAACTAATGAAAAACTGTTTTTT.

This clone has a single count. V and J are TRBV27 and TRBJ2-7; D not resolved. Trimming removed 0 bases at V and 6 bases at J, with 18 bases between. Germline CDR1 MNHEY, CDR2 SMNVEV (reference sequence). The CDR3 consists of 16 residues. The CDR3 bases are TGTGCCAGCAGTTTATCAGGCCCACCCTTCATGGGCGAGCAGTACTTC. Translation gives CASSLSGPPFMGEQYF.

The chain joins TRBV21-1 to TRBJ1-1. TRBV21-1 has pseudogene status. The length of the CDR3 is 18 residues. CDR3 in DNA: TGTGCCAGCAGCAAGGGGGGGGCCCGAGGAGACATGAACACTGAAGCTTTCTTT. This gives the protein CASSKGGARGDMNTEAFF.

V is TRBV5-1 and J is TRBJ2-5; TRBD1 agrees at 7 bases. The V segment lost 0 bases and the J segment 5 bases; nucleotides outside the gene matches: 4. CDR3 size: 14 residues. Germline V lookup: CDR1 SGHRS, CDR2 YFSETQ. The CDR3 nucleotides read TGCGCCAGCAGCTTGGGGGTGACAGGGGAGACCCAGTACTTC. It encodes CASSLGVTGETQYF.

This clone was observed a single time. Here the CDR3 reads CASRERDNSYNEQFF. CDR3 sequence (DNA): TGTGCCAGCCGAGAGAGAGATAATTCCTACAATGAGCAGTTCTTC. The chain is built from TRBV2 and TRBJ2-1; D is unclear. Germline V gene sequence: CDR1 SNHLY, CDR2 FYNNEI. Trimming removed 8 bases at V and 1 base at J, with 15 bases between. The CDR3 length is 15 residues.

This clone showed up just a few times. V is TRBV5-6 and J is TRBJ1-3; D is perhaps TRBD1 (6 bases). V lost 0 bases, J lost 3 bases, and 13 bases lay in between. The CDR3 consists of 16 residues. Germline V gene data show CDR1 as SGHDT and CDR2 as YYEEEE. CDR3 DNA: TGTGCCAGCAGCTTGGGGGCGGGGGCCGGTGGAAACACCATATATTTT. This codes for CASSLGAGAGGNTIYF.